This T cell receptor beta chain was retrieved from a study of T-cell reconstitution after alpha-beta-depleted transplantation in children. J gave up 2 bases and V 5 bases, and 3 bases lay outside the gene matches. The CDR3 runs 13 residues. The germline V gene encodes CDR1 LNHNV and CDR2 YYDKDF (reference sequence). It was with unique molecular identifiers that the TCRbeta library was prepared. TCRdb re-called the PCR reads with MiXCR, one entry per CDR3 protein. The top ten hold 13% to 15% of the sample, which has about 580,000 distinct CDR3 sequences, about 21% seen once. Whole-study results and caveats: Reportedly, roughly two months post-transplant, alpha-beta T cells arose from several hundred expanded graft clones. The main origin of T-cell counts and diversity one year after transplant was newly produced T cells. Some patients' high day-60 TCRbeta diversity was traced to surviving recipient T cells and thymic progenitors.

This clonotype has a handful of counts. Its antigen is as yet unknown. The TCR was taken from a boy under two years old who had a stem cell transplant for acute myeloid leukemia, so the T cells may come from the graft donor. The sequenced sample was PBMCs, mostly from graft donor cells, obtained 360 days after TCRalphabeta/CD19-depleted stem cell transplant. The V and J genes are TRBV15 and TRBJ2-7; TRBD1 aligns across 7 bases. The CDR3: CATSGQEAYEQYF. The CDR3 DNA follows: TGTGCCACCAGCGGACAGGAGGCCTACGAGCAGTACTTC.